This is a list of T cell receptor beta chains from one sample in a study of cytomegalovirus exposure and HLA in healthy donors. Repertoires were generated with immunoSEQ multiplex PCR, while TCRdb's copy carries only in-frame clones and drops some. The profile shows roughly 97,000 clones, less than 9.5% of them singletons. The sample consisted of PBMCs. The receptors shown here come from a man over 45 in good health and CMV-seropositive. Both conserved end residues are part of each CDR3. The D gene is left open where the match is weak. The size field is filled for only some rows; it gives once, few, many or a size class.

clone_size	v_call	d_call	j_call	cdr3_nt	cdr3_aa
few	TRBV6-5	.	TRBJ1-2	TGTGCCAGCAGTTATACAGGCACCAATACCGATGGCTACACCTTC	CASSYTGTNTDGYTF
few	TRBV27	.	TRBJ1-5	TGTGCCAGCAGTTTACAGGGGAGCAATCAGCCCCAGCATTTT	CASSLQGSNQPQHF
few	TRBV6-6	.	TRBJ1-1	TGTGCCAGCAGTTACTCGGGCGGGGGCACTGAAGCTTTCTTT	CASSYSGGGTEAFF
few	TRBV7-2	TRBD1	TRBJ2-3	TGTGCCAGCAGCTTAGCTGACAGGGGGGGTGGTACGCAGTATTTT	CASSLADRGGGTQYF
few	TRBV9	TRBD2	TRBJ2-1	TGTGCCAGCAGCCTTAGCCTAGCGGGCATCAATGAGCAGTTCTTC	CASSLSLAGINEQFF
few	TRBV5-1	.	TRBJ2-1	TGCGCCAGCAGCTTTACGGAGTCCCCCTACAATGAGCAGTTCTTC	CASSFTESPYNEQFF
.	TRBV7-8	TRBD1	TRBJ2-1	TGTGCCAGCAGCGAGAACAGGGGGAATGAGCAGTTCTTC	CASSENRGNEQFF
.	TRBV5-1	TRBD1	TRBJ2-5	TGCGCCAGCAGCGACGTCCGGGACAGGGGGGGAGAGACCCAGTACTTC	CASSDVRDRGGETQYF
.	TRBV29-1	TRBD2	TRBJ2-2	TGCAGCGTTGAAGGTTCGAGGGGAGGGACCGGGGAGCTGTTTTTT	CSVEGSRGGTGELFF
.	TRBV19	.	TRBJ2-1	TGTGCCAGTAGTATGGTTGGGGGAGGAGGCAATGAGCAGTTCTTC	CASSMVGGGGNEQFF
once	TRBV7-2	.	TRBJ1-2	TGTGCCAGCAGCTTAGATAACAGGGCGGCGGGCTACACCTTC	CASSLDNRAAGYTF
few	TRBV7-6	TRBD2	TRBJ2-3	TGTGCCAGCAGCTTGGGACCGGGGGGGACAGATACGCAGTATTTT	CASSLGPGGTDTQYF
few	TRBV7-2	TRBD2	TRBJ2-7	TGTGCCAGCAGCTTTGAACTAGCGACGACCTACGAGCAGTACTTC	CASSFELATTYEQYF
few	TRBV7-8	.	TRBJ2-7	TGTGCCAGCAGGAGGTCCCCGGCCTTCTACGAGCAGTACTTC	CASRRSPAFYEQYF
few	TRBV28	TRBD2	TRBJ2-7	TGTGCCAGCAGTTTCGTAGTCACTAGCGACTACGAGCAGTACTTC	CASSFVVTSDYEQYF
.	TRBV7-6	.	TRBJ2-7	TGTGCCAGCAGCACGATTGCCGGGAATAGAATAAACGAGCAGTACTTC	CASSTIAGNRINEQYF
.	TRBV7-8	TRBD2	TRBJ2-3	TGTGCCAGCAGCCCCCTGTCCGGGAGGGCCGTGGGAGATACGCAGTATTTT	CASSPLSGRAVGDTQYF
.	TRBV5-1	.	TRBJ1-3	TGCGCCAGCAGCTTGGGTACAGTTCTGGGTATTGGCGCTGGAAACACCATATATTTT	CASSLGTVLGIGAGNTIYF
.	TRBV5-1	TRBD1	TRBJ2-7	TGCGCCAGCAGCTTCGGACAGGGGAAAGGGGGATCCTACGAGCAGTACTTC	CASSFGQGKGGSYEQYF
.	TRBV19	TRBD1	TRBJ1-5	TGTGCCAGTACCCGCCAGGGGGGTAGCAATCAGCCCCAGCATTTT	CASTRQGGSNQPQHF
.	TRBV19	TRBD1	TRBJ2-2	TGTGCCACAATGGGGGGACAGGGCAGCACCGGGGAGCTGTTTTTT	CATMGGQGSTGELFF
.	TRBV6-1	.	TRBJ1-5	TGTGCCAGCAGTGACCTCCCCAATCAGCCCCAGCATTTT	CASSDLPNQPQHF
.	TRBV9	TRBD2	TRBJ2-7	TGTGCCAGCAGCGTAGACCCGGGAGGGTCCTACGAGCAGTACTTC	CASSVDPGGSYEQYF
.	TRBV2	.	TRBJ2-1	TGTGCCAGCAGTGAAAGCCTAGAGGGGGGGCTGACGTACAATGAGCAGTTCTTC	CASSESLEGGLTYNEQFF
few	TRBV7-2	.	TRBJ1-1	TGTGCCAGCAGCCTCCTCGGGGGTTTAACAACTGAAGCTTTCTTT	CASSLLGGLTTEAFF
.	TRBV4-1	TRBD1	TRBJ2-3	TGCGCCAGCAGCCAAGATCAGAGGGGGCGAGGCACAGATACGCAGTATTTT	CASSQDQRGRGTDTQYF
.	TRBV5-1	TRBD1	TRBJ1-3	TGCGCCAGCAGCCTGGGGGACAGGACCTCTGGAAACACCATATATTTT	CASSLGDRTSGNTIYF
.	TRBV7-2	.	TRBJ2-7	TGTGCCAGCAGCTTATGGACTCATGACTACGAGCAGTACTTC	CASSLWTHDYEQYF
few	TRBV14	.	TRBJ1-1	TGTGCCAGCAGCCACACCGGGATGGACACTGAAGCTTTCTTT	CASSHTGMDTEAFF
few	TRBV28	.	TRBJ2-5	TGTGCCAGCAGTTTATACAGGGTTAAGGAGACCCAGTACTTC	CASSLYRVKETQYF